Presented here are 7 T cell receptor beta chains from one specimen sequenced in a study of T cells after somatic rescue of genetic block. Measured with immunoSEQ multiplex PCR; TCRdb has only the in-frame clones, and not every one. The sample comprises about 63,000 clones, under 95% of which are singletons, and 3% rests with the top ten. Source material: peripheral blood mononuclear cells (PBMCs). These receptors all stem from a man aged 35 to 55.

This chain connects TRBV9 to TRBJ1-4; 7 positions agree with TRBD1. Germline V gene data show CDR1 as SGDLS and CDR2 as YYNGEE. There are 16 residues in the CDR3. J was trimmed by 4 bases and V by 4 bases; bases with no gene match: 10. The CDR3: CASSPRQGGGNEKLFF. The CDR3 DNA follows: TGTGCCAGCAGCCCCCGACAGGGAGGCGGTAATGAAAAACTGTTTTTT.

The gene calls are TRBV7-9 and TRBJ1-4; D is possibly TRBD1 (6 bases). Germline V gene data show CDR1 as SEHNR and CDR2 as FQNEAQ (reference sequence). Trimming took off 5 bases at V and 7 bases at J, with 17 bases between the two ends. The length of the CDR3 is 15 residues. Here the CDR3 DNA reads TGTGCCAGCAGCCTCCTAGGGGGGCGCGGTGAAAAACTGTTTTTT. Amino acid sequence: CASSLLGGRGEKLFF.

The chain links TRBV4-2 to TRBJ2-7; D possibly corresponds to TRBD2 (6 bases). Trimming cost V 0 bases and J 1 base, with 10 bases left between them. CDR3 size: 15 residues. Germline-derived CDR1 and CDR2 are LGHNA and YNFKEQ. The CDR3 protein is CASSQEGGSSYEQYF. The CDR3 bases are TGTGCCAGCAGCCAAGAGGGAGGTTCATCCTACGAGCAGTACTTC.

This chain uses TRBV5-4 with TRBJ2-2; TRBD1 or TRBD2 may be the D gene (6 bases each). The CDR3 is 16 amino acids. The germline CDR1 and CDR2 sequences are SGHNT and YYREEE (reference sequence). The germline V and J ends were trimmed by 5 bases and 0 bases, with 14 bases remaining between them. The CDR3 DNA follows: TGTGCCAGCAGGGGGCAGGGGAGGACGAACACCGGGGAGCTGTTTTTT. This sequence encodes CASRGQGRTNTGELFF.

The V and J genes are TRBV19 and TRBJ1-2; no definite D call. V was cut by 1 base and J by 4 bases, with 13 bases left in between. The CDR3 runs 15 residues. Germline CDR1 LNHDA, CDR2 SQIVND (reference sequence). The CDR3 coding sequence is TGTGCCAGTAGTATAGGTTCCGGCAGGCTCTATGGCTACACCTTC. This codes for CASSIGSGRLYGYTF. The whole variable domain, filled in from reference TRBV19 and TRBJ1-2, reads DGGITQSPKYLFRKEGQNVTLSCEQNLNHDAMYWYRQDPGQGLRLIYYSQIVNDFQKGDIAEGYSVSREKKESFPLTVTSAQKNPTAFYLCASSIGSGRLYGYTFGSGTRLTVV.

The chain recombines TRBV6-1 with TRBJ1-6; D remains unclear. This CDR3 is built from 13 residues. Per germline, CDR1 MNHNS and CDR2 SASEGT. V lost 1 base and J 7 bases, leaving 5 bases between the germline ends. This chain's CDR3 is CASSEGLNSPLHF. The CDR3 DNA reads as TGTGCCAGCAGTGAAGGCTTAAATTCACCCCTCCACTTT.

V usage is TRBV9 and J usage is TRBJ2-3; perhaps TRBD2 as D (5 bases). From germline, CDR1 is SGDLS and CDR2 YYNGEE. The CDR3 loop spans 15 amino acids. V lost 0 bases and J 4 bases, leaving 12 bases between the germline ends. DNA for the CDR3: TGTGCCAGCAGCGTAGAACCTAGCTTTCCAGATACGCAGTATTTT. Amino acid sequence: CASSVEPSFPDTQYF.